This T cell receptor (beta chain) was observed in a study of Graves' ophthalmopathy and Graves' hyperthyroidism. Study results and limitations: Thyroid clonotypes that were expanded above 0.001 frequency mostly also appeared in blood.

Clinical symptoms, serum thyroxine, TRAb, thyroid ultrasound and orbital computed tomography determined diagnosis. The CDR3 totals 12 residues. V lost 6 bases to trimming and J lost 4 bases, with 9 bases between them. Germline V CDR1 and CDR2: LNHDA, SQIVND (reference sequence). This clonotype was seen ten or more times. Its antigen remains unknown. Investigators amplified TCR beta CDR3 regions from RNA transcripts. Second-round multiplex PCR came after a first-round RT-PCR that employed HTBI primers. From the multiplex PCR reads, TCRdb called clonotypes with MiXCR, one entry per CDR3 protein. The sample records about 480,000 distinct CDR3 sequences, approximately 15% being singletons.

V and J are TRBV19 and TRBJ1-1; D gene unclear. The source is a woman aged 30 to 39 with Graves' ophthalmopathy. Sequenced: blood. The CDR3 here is CASRTLATEAFF. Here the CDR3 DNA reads TGTGCCAGTAGGACCTTGGCCACTGAAGCTTTCTTT.